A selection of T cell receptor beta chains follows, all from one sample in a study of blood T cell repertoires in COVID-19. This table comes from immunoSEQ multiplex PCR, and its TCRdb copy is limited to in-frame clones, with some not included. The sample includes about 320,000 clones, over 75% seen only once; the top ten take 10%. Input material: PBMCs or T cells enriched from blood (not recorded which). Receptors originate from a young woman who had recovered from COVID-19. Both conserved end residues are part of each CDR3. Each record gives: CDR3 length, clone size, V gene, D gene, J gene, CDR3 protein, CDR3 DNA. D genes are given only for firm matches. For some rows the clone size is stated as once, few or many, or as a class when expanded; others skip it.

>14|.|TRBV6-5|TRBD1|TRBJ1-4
CASSWTGEGEKLFF
TGTGCCAGCAGCTGGACAGGAGAAGGCGAAAAACTGTTTTTT
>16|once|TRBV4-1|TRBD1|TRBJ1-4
CASSQGKGQGNEKLFF
TGCGCCAGCAGCCAGGGGAAGGGACAGGGAAATGAAAAACTGTTTTTT
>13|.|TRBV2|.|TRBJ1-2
CASRVQGTNGYTF
TGTGCCAGCAGAGTACAGGGCACGAATGGCTACACCTTC
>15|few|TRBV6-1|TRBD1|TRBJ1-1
CASSEEEGAVTEAFF
TGTGCCAGCAGTGAAGAGGAGGGGGCCGTCACTGAAGCTTTCTTT
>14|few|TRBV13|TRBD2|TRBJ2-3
CASSPRGGLNTQYF
TGTGCCAGCAGCCCGCGGGGGGGCTTAAATACGCAGTATTTT
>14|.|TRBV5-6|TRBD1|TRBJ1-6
CASSLQGENSPLHF
TGTGCCAGCAGCTTGCAGGGGGAAAATTCACCCCTCCACTTT
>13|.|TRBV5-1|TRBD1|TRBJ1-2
CASSLQGGYGYTF
TGCGCCAGCAGTTTACAGGGGGGCTATGGCTACACCTTC
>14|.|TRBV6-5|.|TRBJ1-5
CASSYGTQGQPQHF
TGTGCCAGCAGTTACGGGACACAGGGCCAGCCCCAGCATTTT
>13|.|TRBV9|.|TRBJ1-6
CASSVEQDSPLHF
TGTGCCAGCAGCGTAGAGCAGGATTCACCCCTCCACTTT
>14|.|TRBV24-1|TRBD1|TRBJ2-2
CATTGQGNTGELFF
TGTGCCACCACTGGACAGGGCAACACCGGGGAGCTGTTTTTT